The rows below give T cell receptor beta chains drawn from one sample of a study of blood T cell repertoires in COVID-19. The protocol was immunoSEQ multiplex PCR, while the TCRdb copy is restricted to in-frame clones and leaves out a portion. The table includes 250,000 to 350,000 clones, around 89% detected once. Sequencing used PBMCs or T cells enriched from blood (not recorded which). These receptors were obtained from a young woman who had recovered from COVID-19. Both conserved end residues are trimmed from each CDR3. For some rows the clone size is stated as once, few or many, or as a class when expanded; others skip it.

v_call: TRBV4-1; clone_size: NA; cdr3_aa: ASSQVGEGARGYT
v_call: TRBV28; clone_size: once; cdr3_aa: ASSFGRGGTGELF
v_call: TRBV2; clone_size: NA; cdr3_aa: ASSAGLAFSMAQY
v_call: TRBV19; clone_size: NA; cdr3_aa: ASRIRQGGPQH
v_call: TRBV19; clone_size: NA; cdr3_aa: ASSIQVSRGDTEAF
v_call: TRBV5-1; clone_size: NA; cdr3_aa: ASSLPLNTEAF
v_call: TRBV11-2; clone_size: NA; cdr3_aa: ASSPGLAGEQY
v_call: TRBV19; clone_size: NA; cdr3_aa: ASSSGGEISPLH
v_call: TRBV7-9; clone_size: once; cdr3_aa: ASSFAGGGTGELF
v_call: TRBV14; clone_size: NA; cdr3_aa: ASSQETDNSPLH
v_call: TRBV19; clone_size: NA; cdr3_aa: ASSISGVLYEQY
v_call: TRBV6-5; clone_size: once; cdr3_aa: ASAPGQGWETQY
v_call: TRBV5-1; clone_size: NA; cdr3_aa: ASSAGTGTSNQPQH
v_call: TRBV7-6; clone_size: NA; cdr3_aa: ASSLFSGQGAQETQY
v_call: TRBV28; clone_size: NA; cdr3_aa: ASSWQGGLSYEQF
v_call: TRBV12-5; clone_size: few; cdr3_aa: ASGILYGYT
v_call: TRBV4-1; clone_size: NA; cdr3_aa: ASSLGVSTSNQPQH
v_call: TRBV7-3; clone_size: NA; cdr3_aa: ASSLIGGRDEQF
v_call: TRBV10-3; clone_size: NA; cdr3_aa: AISPTSGGRTTQY
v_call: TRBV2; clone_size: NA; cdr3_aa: ASGQTSSQTGELF
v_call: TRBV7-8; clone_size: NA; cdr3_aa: ASSLDSGGAGSDTQY
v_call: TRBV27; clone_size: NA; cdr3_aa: ASSLLSMAGREQF
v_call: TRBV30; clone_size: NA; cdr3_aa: AWTRDFWGYT
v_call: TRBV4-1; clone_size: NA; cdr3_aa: ASSHNRMNTEAF
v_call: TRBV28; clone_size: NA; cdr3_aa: ASKEDTGWQY
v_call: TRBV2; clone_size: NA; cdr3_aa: ASSGDRNTEAF
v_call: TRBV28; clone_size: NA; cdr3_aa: ASRLQGIVGYGYT
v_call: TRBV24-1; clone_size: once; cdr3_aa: ATSDAGTGVDTQY
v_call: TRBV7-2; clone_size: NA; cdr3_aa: ASSFWRGVWTGELF
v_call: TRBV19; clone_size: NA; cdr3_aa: ASSIGTAEIEALH
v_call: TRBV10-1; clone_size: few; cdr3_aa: ASSPSGGNEQF
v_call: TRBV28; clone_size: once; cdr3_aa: ASSPLGTGRTGELF
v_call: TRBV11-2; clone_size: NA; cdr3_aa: ASSLSPGRGLTGELF
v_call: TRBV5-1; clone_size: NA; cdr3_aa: ASSPGQGGWTEAF
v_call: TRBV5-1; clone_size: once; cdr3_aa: ASSLVPRASSYNSPLH
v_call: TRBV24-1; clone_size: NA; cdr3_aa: ATSDLQQTVNTEAF
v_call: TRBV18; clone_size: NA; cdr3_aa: ASSKDTGGYT
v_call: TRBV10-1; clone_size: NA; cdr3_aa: ASSESGTGRETQY
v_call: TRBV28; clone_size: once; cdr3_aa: ASGTGGGSPLH
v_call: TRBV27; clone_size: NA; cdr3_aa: ASSLYRTGLYEQY
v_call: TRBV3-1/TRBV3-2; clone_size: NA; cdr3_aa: ASSRGETQY
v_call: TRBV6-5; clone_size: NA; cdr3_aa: ASSSEGLSGNTIY
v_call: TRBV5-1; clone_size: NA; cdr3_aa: ASSPLGEAQPQH
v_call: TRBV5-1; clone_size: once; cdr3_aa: ASSLEPNGGNTIY
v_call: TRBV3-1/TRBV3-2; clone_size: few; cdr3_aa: ASSQDPWRSPHTD
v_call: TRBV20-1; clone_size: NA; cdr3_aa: SAARDTQY
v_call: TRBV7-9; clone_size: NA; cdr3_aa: ASSPFTGTGGANYGYT
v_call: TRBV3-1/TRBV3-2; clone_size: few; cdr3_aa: ASSHGGQDSGNTIY
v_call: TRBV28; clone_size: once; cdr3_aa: ASSLGGADTEAF
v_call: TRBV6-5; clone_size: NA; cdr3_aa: ALGSGGGKGDTQY
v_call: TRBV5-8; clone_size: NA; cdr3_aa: ASSPVQGINQPQH
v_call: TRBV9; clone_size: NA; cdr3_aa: ASSVDGGDYNEQF
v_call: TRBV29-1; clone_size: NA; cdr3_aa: SVATRDIYGYT
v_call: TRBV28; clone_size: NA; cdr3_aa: ASSWSSGNTIY
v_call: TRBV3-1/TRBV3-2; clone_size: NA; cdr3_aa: ASSPSDSNQPQH